The entry below describes one T cell receptor beta chain. Antigen: not known. These data belong to a study of cytomegalovirus exposure and HLA in healthy donors. About the research overall: Later, an analysis reported that the roughly 120 validation repertoires had used the same platform as the 500 to 800 first-cohort repertoires.

TCRdb's table, derived via immunoSEQ multiplex PCR, lists solely in-frame clones and lacks some. The sample lists around 86,000 clones, 93% occurring once. The V gene lost 3 bases and the J gene lost 2 bases, with 7 bases spanning the gap. This CDR3 contains 14 residues. In germline, CDR1 is SGHAT, CDR2 FQNNGV. General study findings and limits: The study put 150 to 200 TCR beta chains on its list as cytomegalovirus-associated. High sensitivity and specificity were reportedly achieved when the classifier diagnosed cytomegalovirus status.

This TCR was recovered from a woman in her thirties in good health and CMV-seropositive. The sequenced sample was PBMCs. The chain has TRBV11-2 and TRBJ2-2, with unresolved D. CDR3: CASSFQVNTGELFF. The CDR3 DNA reads TGTGCCAGCAGCTTCCAGGTTAACACCGGGGAGCTGTTTTTT.